This note documents a single TCR beta chain sequence. Time point reported: peripheral blood 6 weeks after treatment start. This sample is part of a study of PD-L1 blockade in urothelial cancer. Across the whole study: Males with urothelial cancer arising in the bladder constituted most of the roughly 30 patients. Among blood samples, the median T cell count was roughly 150,000.

Data came from immunoSEQ multiplex PCR; TCRdb stores just in-frame clones and leaves some out. The profile covers around 110,000 clones, with roughly 89% appearing a single time and roughly 1.7% taken by the ten largest. This TCR was sampled from a man aged 60 to 75 with urothelial cancer. The sample in question was PBMCs, obtained around atezolizumab (anti-PD-L1) treatment.

CDR3 amino acids: CASSIGTSGFSTHSDTEQFF. The CDR3 coding sequence is TGCGCCAGCAGCATCGGGACTAGCGGATTTTCCACCCATAGCGACACTGAGCAGTTCTTC. This sequence joins TRBV5-1 and TRBJ2-1; 11 nucleotides agree with TRBD2. The junction had 24 bases not matched to a gene; V was cut back by 4 bases and J by 9 bases. There are 20 residues in the CDR3. Germline V gene lookup returns CDR1 SGHRS and CDR2 YFSETQ.